The rows below give T cell receptor beta chains drawn from one sample of a study of a mutant IDH1 vaccine in newly diagnosed glioma. Assay used: immunoSEQ multiplex PCR; TCRdb lists only in-frame clones, some missing. The sample includes 69,000 or so clones, around 86% of them seen just once. Their antigens remain unidentified. The sequenced sample was PBMCs, obtained from a glioma patient whose treatment included an IDH1 peptide vaccine. These TCRs come from a man aged 25-40 years with glioma. CDR3s leave out the opening cysteine and the closing phenylalanine or tryptophan.

J gene: TRBJ2-3
V gene: TRBV9
CDR3 protein: ASSPHPGGTDTQY

J gene: TRBJ1-1
V gene: TRBV11-3
CDR3 protein: ASSLSLNTEAF

J gene: TRBJ2-1
V gene: TRBV27
CDR3 protein: ASTQGGGYNEQF

J gene: TRBJ1-6
V gene: TRBV4-3
CDR3 protein: ASSTRTVNSPLH

J gene: TRBJ2-5
V gene: TRBV6-6
CDR3 protein: ASSPPGLKQETQY

J gene: TRBJ2-3
V gene: TRBV7-8
CDR3 protein: ASSLGDATDTQY

J gene: TRBJ2-7
V gene: TRBV16
CDR3 protein: ASSQGLGGTYEQY

J gene: TRBJ1-1
V gene: TRBV6-5
CDR3 protein: ASSYGGVNTEAF

J gene: TRBJ2-1
V gene: TRBV7-6
CDR3 protein: ASSPPWREYPEQF

J gene: TRBJ2-7
V gene: TRBV9
CDR3 protein: ASSPRTGRSGGGEQY

J gene: TRBJ2-7
V gene: TRBV7-8
CDR3 protein: ASSSLSRRLITYEQY

J gene: TRBJ1-6
V gene: TRBV4-3
CDR3 protein: ASSQGSTGIHSPLH

J gene: TRBJ2-6
V gene: TRBV18
CDR3 protein: ASSLTGGSSGANVLT

J gene: TRBJ1-1
V gene: TRBV18
CDR3 protein: ASSIQHRALLNTEAF

J gene: TRBJ2-1
V gene: TRBV23-1
CDR3 protein: ASSPGTGGGGSNEQF

J gene: TRBJ2-7
V gene: TRBV19
CDR3 protein: ASSIAHSDPYEQY

J gene: TRBJ2-1
V gene: TRBV10-3
CDR3 protein: AISESGSSGRLGRSYNEQF

J gene: TRBJ1-1
V gene: TRBV2
CDR3 protein: ASSADSLRTEAF

J gene: TRBJ1-1
V gene: TRBV28
CDR3 protein: ASDREDDTEAF

J gene: TRBJ2-1
V gene: TRBV29-1
CDR3 protein: SVDQGWDTEQF

J gene: TRBJ2-3
V gene: TRBV19
CDR3 protein: ASSPILSQGLTQY

J gene: TRBJ1-1
V gene: TRBV7-2
CDR3 protein: ASSPISGARTEAF

J gene: TRBJ1-3
V gene: TRBV11-2
CDR3 protein: ASSLTGALDTIY

J gene: TRBJ1-1
V gene: TRBV2
CDR3 protein: ASSRQGNTEAF

J gene: TRBJ1-5
V gene: TRBV27
CDR3 protein: ASSVVSGARQPQH

J gene: TRBJ1-5
V gene: TRBV18
CDR3 protein: ASSPPAGKTQH

J gene: TRBJ2-1
V gene: TRBV18
CDR3 protein: ASSPNSEQF

J gene: TRBJ1-1
V gene: TRBV19
CDR3 protein: ASSIRKDRLNTEAF

J gene: TRBJ1-5
V gene: TRBV9
CDR3 protein: ASSAGGSNQPQH

J gene: TRBJ1-5
V gene: TRBV28
CDR3 protein: ASSAPTGVDQPQH

J gene: TRBJ2-7
V gene: TRBV30
CDR3 protein: AWSETGEAYEQY

J gene: TRBJ1-2
V gene: TRBV10-2
CDR3 protein: ASSMGFGNYGYT

J gene: TRBJ1-1
V gene: TRBV7-2
CDR3 protein: ASSLRSGTGRMNTEAF

J gene: TRBJ1-1
V gene: TRBV28
CDR3 protein: ASSSYRVNNEAF

J gene: TRBJ2-2
V gene: TRBV6-5
CDR3 protein: ASSYAGIGAGELF

J gene: TRBJ1-2
V gene: TRBV5-4
CDR3 protein: ASSTEGDYGYT

J gene: TRBJ1-2
V gene: TRBV25-1
CDR3 protein: ASSEGGAGGYT